Presented here are 25 T cell receptor beta chains from one specimen sequenced in a study of a mutant IDH1 vaccine in newly diagnosed glioma. Assay: immunoSEQ multiplex PCR; the TCRdb copy retains only in-frame clones and omits some. The sample shows over 55,000 clones, about 80% of them seen only once. As to time point: week 5, during vaccination. Topical imiquimod was applied with each vaccine dose, which held 300 ug of mutant IDH1 20-mer peptide. These receptors have no identified antigens. Here the sequenced sample was PBMCs, taken from a glioma patient whose treatment included an IDH1 peptide vaccine. The receptors were sampled from a woman aged 18-29 years with glioma. Some clones in this sample may be carry-over from other donors' samples.

J is TRBJ1-1 and V is TRBV7-5; TRBD1, the D gene given by the table, was not confirmed from the DNA. TRBV7-5 is a recognized pseudogene. The CDR3 totals 18 residues. CDR3 in amino acids: CARSLVSTGELRDTEAFF. DNA for the CDR3: TGTGCCAGAAGCTTAGTCTCTACAGGCGAATTAAGGGACACTGAAGCTTTCTTT.

V gene TRBV15 combines with J gene TRBJ2-1, with unresolved D. The CDR3 sequence is 13 residues long. V was trimmed by 0 bases and J by 7 bases, leaving 7 bases between them. Germline CDR1 LNHNV, CDR2 YYDKDF (reference sequence). CDR3 protein: CATSRDPVNEQFF. The CDR3 DNA sequence: TGTGCCACCAGCAGAGATCCGGTGAATGAGCAGTTCTTC. Using reference TRBV15 and TRBJ2-1 for the parts outside the CDR3, the full variable domain is DAMVIQNPRYQVTQFGKPVTLSCSQTLNHNVMYWYQQKSSQAPKLLFHYYDKDFNNEADTPDNFQSRRPNTSFCFLDIRSPGLGDTAMYLCATSRDPVNEQFFGPGTRLTVL.

The V and J genes are TRBV5-4 and TRBJ2-7; 9 bases line up with TRBD2. Germline V gene data show CDR1 as SGHNT and CDR2 as YYREEE (reference sequence). The CDR3 is 14 residues long. Trimming at V came to 0 bases and at J to 5 bases, leaving 3 bases not matched to a gene. In DNA, the CDR3 is TGTGCCAGCAGCTTGGGGTCTAGCGGGGACGAGCAGTACTTC. Translated, it gives CASSLGSSGDEQYF. Together with reference TRBV5-4 and TRBJ2-7, the CDR3 gives the full variable domain: ETGVTQSPTHLIKTRGQQVTLRCSSQSGHNTVSWYQQALGQGPQFIFQYYREEENGRGNFPPRFSGLQFPNYSSELNVNALELDDSALYLCASSLGSSGDEQYFGPGTRLTVT.

The chain carries TRBV10-1 and TRBJ2-3; the D gene is possibly TRBD2 (6 bases). The CDR3 contains 14 residues. Germline V gives CDR1 WNHNN, CDR2 SYGVQD (reference sequence). The ends were cut back, 6 bases at V and 7 bases at J, with 17 bases in the middle. CDR3 in DNA: TGCGCCAGCAGCGGGGGAGCCATTAAGAATACGCAGTATTTT. This gives the protein CASSGGAIKNTQYF.

The DNA for the CDR3 is TGCGCCAGCAGCTCCCGGGGCAGCTCCTACGAGCAGTACTTC. Translating it yields CASSSRGSSYEQYF. The chain couples TRBV5-1 to TRBJ2-7; either TRBD1 or TRBD2 may supply D (5 bases each). Germline V CDR1 and CDR2: SGHRS, YFSETQ. Trimming stripped 3 bases from V and 0 bases from J, with 10 bases between. The CDR3 covers 14 residues.

The chain is built from TRBV5-1 and TRBJ1-4, with no clear D. This CDR3 comprises 15 residues. CDR1 and CDR2 from the germline V gene are SGHRS and YFSETQ. The V end was cut by 4 bases, the J end by 0 bases, with 10 bases between. The CDR3 bases are TGCGCCAGCAGCCTTGTCGTTGCAACTAATGAAAAACTGTTTTTT. It yields the protein CASSLVVATNEKLFF.

The chain combines TRBV4-3 with TRBJ1-2; 10 nucleotides match TRBD1. Trimming took 4 bases from V and 4 from J; bases not matched to a gene: 6. Germline-derived CDR1 and CDR2 are LGHNA and YSLEER. CDR3 length equals 15 residues. The CDR3 spells CASSRQGAIGYGYTF. The CDR3, as DNA: TGCGCCAGCAGCCGACAGGGGGCGATTGGCTATGGCTACACCTTC.

As regards this clone: A read error may explain this, as a much larger clone is one base away. Other nucleotide sequences from this sample produce the same CDR3. This chain joins TRBV30 and TRBJ1-4; D is uncertain. V was pared by 1 base and J by 6 bases, with 12 bases between. This CDR3 is built from 14 residues. CDR1 GTSNPN and CDR2 SVGIG come from the germline V gene (reference sequence). CDR3 bases: TGTGCCTGGAGTGCCTCGGATAGGGATGAAAAACTGTTTTTT. Translation: CAWSASDRDEKLFF. The full variable domain, completed using reference TRBV30 and TRBJ1-4, is SQTIHQWPATLVQPVGSPLSLECTVEGTSNPNLYWYRQAAGRGLQLLFYSVGIGQISSEVPQNLSASRPQDRQFILSSKKLLLSDSGFYLCAWSASDRDEKLFFGSGTQLSVL.

The chain is built from TRBV7-8 and TRBJ2-6; D possibly corresponds to TRBD1 (6 bases). The CDR3 totals 20 residues. V was pared by 2 bases and J by 0 bases, with 20 bases between. Per the germline V gene, CDR1 is SGHVS and CDR2 is FQNEAQ. The CDR3: CASSLNRTAKRASGANVLTF. DNA for the CDR3: TGTGCCAGCAGCTTAAATCGGACAGCGAAGAGGGCCTCTGGGGCCAACGTCCTGACTTTC.

The rearrangement links TRBV12-5 to TRBJ2-7, with TRBD2 as a possible D gene (5 bases). Germline-derived CDR1 and CDR2 are LGHNT and FRNRAP. V dropped 7 bases and J dropped 2 bases, with 15 bases sitting between them. The CDR3 runs 14 residues. The chain's CDR3 is CASAQSGNPYEQYF. In DNA, the CDR3 is TGTGCTAGTGCCCAGTCCGGGAATCCCTACGAGCAGTACTTC.

The genes are TRBV10-3 and TRBJ2-7, with D tentatively TRBD1 (6 bases). This CDR3 has 13 amino acids. Germline V gene lookup returns CDR1 ENHRY and CDR2 SYGVKD. V shed 6 bases and J shed 0 bases, with 9 bases lying between them. For the CDR3, the DNA is TGTGCCATCAGAGAGACAGGCTCCTACGAGCAGTACTTC. It codes for CAIRETGSYEQYF.

The J gene is TRBJ1-3, the V gene TRBV19; 7 bases fit TRBD1. This CDR3 has 14 residues. Germline CDR1 LNHDA, CDR2 SQIVND (reference sequence). Trimming cost V 5 bases and J 4 bases; bases outside gene matches: 5. CDR3 in amino acids: CASSAHRGGNTIYF. DNA for the CDR3: TGTGCCAGTAGTGCCCACAGGGGAGGAAACACCATATATTTT. The complete variable domain, with remaining parts taken from reference TRBV19 and TRBJ1-3, reads DGGITQSPKYLFRKEGQNVTLSCEQNLNHDAMYWYRQDPGQGLRLIYYSQIVNDFQKGDIAEGYSVSREKKESFPLTVTSAQKNPTAFYLCASSAHRGGNTIYFGEGSWLTVV.

The chain links TRBV6-5 to TRBJ2-7, with 7 bases identical to TRBD1. Germline CDR1 reads MNHEY; CDR2 reads SVGAGI. CDR3 length equals 14 residues. After removal of 6 bases from V and 1 base from J, the junction contained 6 bases not matched to a gene. CDR3 sequence: CASRSTGLSYEQYF. CDR3 DNA sequence: TGTGCCAGCAGGTCGACAGGGTTATCCTACGAGCAGTACTTC.

This chain connects TRBV10-3 to TRBJ1-1; a weak D match, TRBD1 (5 bases). V was trimmed by 6 bases and J by 3 bases, leaving 20 bases between them. CDR3 length: 16 amino acids. Germline V lookup: CDR1 ENHRY, CDR2 SYGVKD. CDR3 residues: CAIRGSWGRRDTEAFF. CDR3 nucleotide sequence: TGTGCCATCAGGGGGTCGTGGGGCCGTCGGGACACTGAAGCTTTCTTT.

There are a few counts of this clone. The chain employs TRBV6-5 and TRBJ2-1; D is undetermined. Between the trimmed V and J ends, which lost 5 bases and 4 bases, there was a span of 6 bases. Germline V lookup: CDR1 MNHEY, CDR2 SVGAGI. This CDR3 has 12 residues. The CDR3 bases are TGTGCCAGCAGTAACGGTTACAATGAGCAGTTCTTC. Protein product: CASSNGYNEQFF.

The V and J genes are TRBV5-4 and TRBJ2-1, with TRBD2 as a possible D gene (6 bases). The CDR3 runs 15 residues. CDR1 SGHNT and CDR2 YYREEE come from the germline V gene (reference sequence). Trimming removed 4 bases from V and 3 bases from J, with 14 bases in between. The CDR3 region has the DNA TGTGCCAGCAGCCCCGCCAGGGAGGTCTACAATGAGCAGTTCTTC. Its protein product is CASSPAREVYNEQFF. The full variable domain, completed using reference TRBV5-4 and TRBJ2-1, is ETGVTQSPTHLIKTRGQQVTLRCSSQSGHNTVSWYQQALGQGPQFIFQYYREEENGRGNFPPRFSGLQFPNYSSELNVNALELDDSALYLCASSPAREVYNEQFFGPGTRLTVL.

The chain couples TRBV30 to TRBJ2-5; possibly TRBD2 for D (6 bases). The J call may not be correct, given that the DNA end is closer to TRBJ2-7. The CDR3 length is 12 residues. CDR1 and CDR2 from the germline V gene are GTSNPN and SVGIG (reference sequence). The chain's CDR3 is CAWTGASYEQYF. The CDR3 coding sequence is TGTGCCTGGACGGGAGCTAGCTACGAGCAGTACTTC.

The rearrangement uses TRBV19 and TRBJ1-5; perhaps TRBD1 as D (5 bases). With 5 bases removed from V and 0 bases from J, the gap between germline ends came to 23 bases. In germline, CDR1 is LNHDA, CDR2 SQIVND (reference sequence). CDR3 length: 19 residues. CDR3 DNA: TGTGCCAGTAGTCTCGACAATCCCTGGGGGATATATAGCAATCAGCCCCAGCATTTT. Its translation is CASSLDNPWGIYSNQPQHF.

This chain uses TRBV6-5 with TRBJ1-4, with TRBD1 as a possible D gene (5 bases). Germline assignment: CDR1 MNHEY and CDR2 SVGAGI. The CDR3 consists of 13 residues. Trimming removed 5 bases at V and 15 bases at J, with 19 bases between. The CDR3 DNA reads TGTGCCAGCAGTCCCCTTGGGGGTTCAACAGTGTTTTTT. This codes for CASSPLGGSTVFF.

This clone was counted once. The J gene is TRBJ1-2, the V gene TRBV7-6; a weak D match, TRBD1 (5 bases). Germline CDR1 SGHVS, CDR2 FNYEAQ. V lost 0 bases, J lost 6 bases, and 11 bases lay in between. CDR3 length equals 14 residues. The CDR3 is CASSLASGSHGYTF. The CDR3 bases are TGTGCCAGCAGCTTAGCGTCAGGGTCCCATGGCTACACCTTC.

The chain is built from TRBV10-3 and TRBJ1-3; D remains ambiguous. This CDR3 contains 14 residues. CDR1 ENHRY and CDR2 SYGVKD come from the germline V gene. The V end was cut by 4 bases, the J end by 0 bases, with 7 bases between. The CDR3 is CAISGQPSGNTIYF. Here the CDR3 DNA reads TGTGCCATCAGTGGTCAGCCCTCTGGAAACACCATATATTTT.

The chain couples TRBV19 to TRBJ1-5, with 7 bases fitting TRBD1. The CDR3 contains 14 residues. Germline CDR1 is LNHDA and CDR2 is SQIVND (reference sequence). J was trimmed by 3 bases and V by 2 bases; bases with no gene match: 1. CDR3 sequence reads: CASSITGANQPQHF. In nucleotides, the CDR3 is TGTGCCAGTAGTATAACAGGGGCCAATCAGCCCCAGCATTTT.

V and J are TRBV9 and TRBJ1-2; TRBD1 aligns across 7 bases. The CDR3 has 15 amino acids. The ends lost 0 bases at V and 6 bases at J; junction bases unmatched: 8. From germline, CDR1 is SGDLS and CDR2 YYNGEE. CDR3 residues: CASSVGGRGLDGYTF. CDR3 nucleotide sequence: TGTGCCAGCAGCGTAGGGGGCAGGGGGTTGGATGGCTACACCTTC. Filled out from reference TRBV9 and TRBJ1-2, the complete variable domain reads DSGVTQTPKHLITATGQRVTLRCSPRSGDLSVYWYQQSLDQGLQFLIQYYNGEERAKGNILERFSAQQFPDLHSELNLSSLELGDSALYFCASSVGGRGLDGYTFGSGTRLTVV.

The chain recombines TRBV4-3 with TRBJ1-2; TRBD1 might be the D (5 bases). This CDR3 has 16 amino acids. Germline V gene lookup returns CDR1 LGHNA and CDR2 YSLEER. With 0 bases removed from V and 2 bases from J, the gap between germline ends came to 13 bases. DNA for the CDR3: TGCGCCAGCAGCCAAGATCCCGGGAACAGGAACTATGGCTACACCTTC. Translation gives CASSQDPGNRNYGYTF.

The gene calls are TRBV29-1 and TRBJ2-7; 11 bases fit TRBD2. CDR1 is SQVTM and CDR2 is ANQGSEA in the germline V gene. CDR3 length equals 13 residues. The trim removed 4 bases at V and 1 base at J, leaving 0 bases unmatched. DNA of the CDR3: TGCAGCGTTGGGACTAGCGGGTCCTACGAGCAGTACTTC. Protein sequence: CSVGTSGSYEQYF.